Each of the 25 T cell receptor beta chains below was sequenced from the same sample in a study of immune reconstitution after stem cell transplant in scleroderma. Via MiXCR, TCRdb re-called the RT-PCR reads, giving one row per CDR3 protein. The data contain a few thousand distinct CDR3 sequences, around 6% of them singletons. Collection of the sample occurred before or after autologous hematopoietic stem cell transplantation (not recorded which). The receptors originated from a female donor with systemic sclerosis.

This clonotype counts as medium-sized (0.01 to 0.1%). The V and J genes are TRBV18 and TRBJ2-7, with D possibly TRBD2 on 6 matching bases. The CDR3 length is 12 residues. Trimming removed 6 bases at V and 7 bases at J, with 13 bases between. Looked up from germline, CDR1 is KGHSH and CDR2 is LQKENI. CDR3 region: CASSSGTQEQYF. CDR3 nucleotides: TGTGCCAGCTCGTCCGGGACTCAAGAGCAGTACTTC.

This clonotype ranks as medium-sized. This chain uses TRBV5-1 with TRBJ1-1; a possible D gene is TRBD1 (6 bases). The CDR3 has 14 amino acids. The germline gives CDR1 SGHRS, CDR2 YFSETQ. V lost 1 base and J lost 6, with 13 bases in between. Here the CDR3 DNA reads TGCGCCAGCAGCTTGCAATCACAGGGATCTGAAGCTTTCTTT. Encoded protein: CASSLQSQGSEAFF.

This clonotype is judged medium-sized. The gene calls are TRBV20-1 and TRBJ2-1; 12 bases agree with TRBD2. This CDR3 region has 19 residues. CDR1 and CDR2 from the germline V gene are DFQATT and SNEGSKA (reference sequence). The trim removed 0 bases at V and 4 bases at J, leaving 13 bases unmatched. In nucleotides, the CDR3 is TGCAGTGCTAGAGATGGGCTAGCGGGAGGGCCCTCGAGGTACAATGAGCAGTTCTTC. Protein product: CSARDGLAGGPSRYNEQFF.

This clonotype is medium-sized. The V and J genes are TRBV2 and TRBJ2-7; D unclear. CDR3 length: 13 residues. The germline V and J ends were trimmed by 2 bases and 2 bases, with 7 bases remaining between them. From germline, CDR1 is SNHLY and CDR2 FYNNEI. The CDR3 DNA is TGTGCCAGCAGTGAAAGGGCCGCCTACGAGCAGTACTTC. As protein: CASSERAAYEQYF.

This clonotype is categorized as medium-sized. The genes are TRBV7-6 and TRBJ2-7, with D perhaps TRBD1 (5 bases). The germline gives CDR1 SGHVS, CDR2 FNYEAQ. V shed 1 base and J shed 1 base, with 14 bases lying between them. This CDR3 spans 16 amino acids. The CDR3 is CASSLVYRTESYEQYF. The CDR3 DNA sequence: TGTGCCAGCAGCTTAGTCTACAGGACCGAATCCTACGAGCAGTACTTC. Based on the CDR3 plus reference TRBV7-6 and TRBJ2-7, the full variable domain is GAGVSQSPRYKVTKRGQDVALRCDPISGHVSLYWYRQALGQGPEFLTYFNYEAQQDKSGLPNDRFSAERPEGSISTLTIQRTEQRDSAMYRCASSLVYRTESYEQYFGPGTRLTVT.

A word on this clonotype: Being one base from a much bigger clone, this may be a read error. This chain joins TRBV13 and TRBJ2-3, with a possible D match to TRBD1 (5 bases). CDR3 length equals 14 residues. The V gene's germline CDR1 is PRHDT and CDR2 FYEKMQ (reference sequence). The CDR3 loop reads CAGSPDTFTDTQYF. The CDR3 DNA reads as TGTGCCGGCAGCCCGGACACTTTCACAGATACGCAGTATTTT.

This clonotype turned up a few times. The genes are TRBV20-1 and TRBJ2-7, with 10 bases fitting TRBD2. V shed 3 bases, J shed 2 bases, and the junction held 4 bases outside the gene matches. Germline CDR1 reads DFQATT; CDR2 reads SNEGSKA (reference sequence). The CDR3 is 14 residues long. The CDR3 is CSASERGGTYEQYF. The CDR3 nucleotides are TGCAGTGCTAGTGAGCGGGGGGGTACCTACGAGCAGTACTTC.

This clonotype is termed medium-sized (0.01 to 0.1%). The gene calls are TRBV3-1 and TRBJ2-1, with TRBD1 matching 8 bases. The CDR3 covers 17 residues. J was trimmed by 7 bases and V by 3 bases; bases with no gene match: 14. Germline V gene data show CDR1 as LGHDT and CDR2 as YNNKEL (reference sequence). In nucleotides, the CDR3 is TGTGCCAGCAGCCAGACAGCAGCCAGGACAGGGAAAAATGAGCAGTTCTTC. Its protein is CASSQTAARTGKNEQFF.

In its sample, this clonotype is medium-sized. The DNA of the CDR3 is TGTGCCACCAGTGATTTGCGCGAGCCGGAGACCCAGTACTTC. This translates into CATSDLREPETQYF. The chain carries TRBV24-1 and TRBJ2-5, with D unclear. The CDR3 length is 14 residues. The V gene's germline CDR1 is KGHDR and CDR2 SFDVKD. Trimming stripped 0 bases from V and 5 bases from J, with 9 bases between.

This clonotype is deemed medium-sized. The chain couples TRBV29-1 to TRBJ2-5; 7 bases agree with TRBD1. The germline V gene has CDR1 SQVTM and CDR2 ANQGSEA. The junction had 7 bases not matched to a gene; V was cut back by 7 bases and J by 5 bases. This CDR3 contains 12 residues. For the CDR3, the DNA is TGCAGCGCAGAACAGGGGTACGAGACCCAGTACTTC. Residues: CSAEQGYETQYF.

This clonotype is termed medium-sized. The rearrangement uses TRBV20-1 and TRBJ2-1, with 9 bases matching TRBD2. CDR3 size: 16 residues. The V gene end was trimmed by 1 base and the J gene end by 3 bases; junction bases not matched to a gene: 7. Germline-derived CDR1 and CDR2 are DFQATT and SNEGSKA (reference sequence). CDR3 sequence reads: CSARVRLAGSYNEQFF. The CDR3 DNA reads as TGCAGTGCTAGAGTGCGGCTAGCGGGGAGCTACAATGAGCAGTTCTTC.

By frequency in the sample, this clonotype is medium-sized. The genes are TRBV18 and TRBJ1-6, with TRBD1 identical over 7 bases. V dropped 1 base and J dropped 7; count of bases not matched to a gene: 10. The CDR3 is 17 residues long. Per the germline V gene, CDR1 is KGHSH and CDR2 is LQKENI. In nucleotides, the CDR3 is TGTGCCAGCTCACCACGACTTGGGACAGCGTTAAATTCACCCCTCCACTTT. Protein product: CASSPRLGTALNSPLHF.

Sample share makes this clonotype medium-sized. This chain uses TRBV5-1 with TRBJ2-3; TRBD2 agrees at 12 bases. The V segment lost 2 bases and the J segment 1 base; nucleotides outside the gene matches: 5. Germline CDR1 and CDR2: SGHRS and YFSETQ. The CDR3 spans 17 residues. CDR3 in amino acids: CASSFTSGGPGTDTQYF. CDR3 DNA sequence: TGCGCCAGCAGCTTTACTAGCGGGGGGCCGGGCACAGATACGCAGTATTTT.

This clonotype rates as medium-sized. The chain recombines TRBV20-1 with TRBJ2-7; D is perhaps TRBD2 (6 bases). This CDR3 contains 14 residues. V lost 0 bases and J lost 5, with 14 bases in between. Per germline, CDR1 DFQATT and CDR2 SNEGSKA (reference sequence). CDR3 nucleotides: TGCAGTGCTAGAGATTTGGGGGGAACGGACGAGCAGTACTTC. This codes for CSARDLGGTDEQYF.

In this sample, this clonotype turned up many times. The rearrangement uses TRBV20-1 and TRBJ2-3; no clear D. The CDR3 spans 15 residues. Germline V lookup: CDR1 DFQATT, CDR2 SNEGSKA (reference sequence). Trimming left V 5 bases short and J 4 bases short, with 19 bases between. This CDR3 reads CSAHPHPLNSDTQYF. As DNA, the CDR3 is TGCAGTGCTCACCCCCACCCCCTAAATTCAGATACGCAGTATTTT.

The chain has TRBV5-1 and TRBJ1-1; 8 bases are a match to TRBD1. V lost 3 bases, J lost 8 bases, and 9 bases stayed unmatched. CDR3 length equals 14 residues. Germline V gene sequence: CDR1 SGHRS, CDR2 YFSETQ. The CDR3 DNA reads as TGCGCCAGCAGCTCCCAAGGACAGGGAGCGGAAGCTTTCTTT. It codes for CASSSQGQGAEAFF.

V gene TRBV5-4 combines with J gene TRBJ2-7; TRBD2 matches at 7 bases. CDR1 is SGHNT, CDR2 YYREEE, per germline (reference sequence). The length of the CDR3 is 13 residues. V shed 4 bases and J 6 bases; nucleotides not matched to a gene: 7. Here the CDR3 reads CASSRGGVGEQYF. In DNA, the CDR3 is TGTGCCAGCAGCCGTGGGGGGGTTGGCGAGCAGTACTTC.

V gene TRBV2 combines with J gene TRBJ1-6; D not resolved. The germline V and J ends were trimmed by 0 bases and 10 bases, with 10 bases remaining between them. Germline V lookup: CDR1 SNHLY, CDR2 FYNNEI. This CDR3 region has 14 residues. This CDR3 is CASSEAAGISPLHF. In nucleotides, the CDR3 is TGTGCCAGCAGTGAAGCTGCGGGGATATCACCCCTCCACTTT.

There are many counts of this clonotype. The V call is TRBV6-5, the J call TRBJ2-7; possibly TRBD1 for D (6 bases). Germline CDR1 is MNHEY and CDR2 is SVGAGI. Trimming removed 8 bases at V and 3 bases at J, with 11 bases between. The CDR3 is 12 amino acids. This CDR3 reads CASRTASYEQYF. The CDR3 coding sequence is TGTGCCAGCCGGACAGCAAGCTACGAGCAGTACTTC.

This clonotype is labeled medium-sized. The chain uses TRBV20-1 and TRBJ1-5, with a tentative D call TRBD1 (5 bases). The germline V gene has CDR1 DFQATT and CDR2 SNEGSKA (reference sequence). The CDR3 is 13 residues long. V was shortened by 3 bases and J by 1 base, with 7 bases between the two germline ends. The DNA of the CDR3 is TGCAGTGCTAGTCGGGGGAGCAATCAGCCCCAGCATTTT. It translates to CSASRGSNQPQHF.

At least ten counts were recorded for this clonotype. The rearrangement uses TRBV9 and TRBJ2-1; 12 bases match TRBD2. Germline lookup yields CDR1 SGDLS and CDR2 YYNGEE. The junction had 6 bases not matched to a gene; V was cut back by 3 bases and J by 5 bases. The CDR3 is 16 amino acids. CDR3 protein: CASSAGLAGTNNEQFF. The DNA for the CDR3 is TGTGCCAGCAGCGCCGGACTAGCGGGGACTAACAATGAGCAGTTCTTC.

By proportion, this clonotype is medium-sized. The chain has TRBV20-1 and TRBJ2-3; 10 bases match TRBD2. In germline, CDR1 is DFQATT, CDR2 SNEGSKA (reference sequence). This CDR3 region has 15 residues. The ends lost 6 bases at V and 1 base at J; junction bases unmatched: 7. CDR3 coding DNA: TGCAGTGCGTCGACCCTAGCGGGGGGCACAGATACGCAGTATTTT. It codes for CSASTLAGGTDTQYF.

This clonotype was detected once. Being one base from a much bigger clone, this may be a read error. The chain employs TRBV19 and TRBJ1-1; D gene unclear. CDR3 size: 13 residues. V was pared by 6 bases and J by 3 bases, with 11 bases between. Germline V gene data show CDR1 as LNHDA and CDR2 as SQIVND (reference sequence). The CDR3 bases are TGTGCCAGTAGCCCTTCTCGGGACACTGAAGCTTTCTTT. This translates into CASSPSRDTEAFF.

As to this clonotype: A much larger clone differs by one base, so this may be a read error. The chain employs TRBV6-5 and TRBJ1-1, with TRBD1 matching over 7 bases. Germline-derived CDR1 and CDR2 are MNHEY and SVGAGI. The CDR3 loop spans 17 amino acids. The CDR3 nucleotides are TGTGTCAGCAGTTACAATACAGGGGTTTTGGGGGACACTGAAGCTTTCTTT. Amino acid sequence: CVSSYNTGVLGDTEAFF.

This clonotype was seen repeatedly, ten times or more. The rearrangement links TRBV7-6 to TRBJ2-7, with TRBD1 matching 11 bases. V trimming: 1 base; J trimming: 2 bases; junction bases outside the gene matches: 7. Germline V gives CDR1 SGHVS, CDR2 FNYEAQ. This CDR3 has 17 amino acids. The CDR3 sequence: CASSLVPGQGVTYEQYF. The CDR3 region has the DNA TGTGCCAGCAGCTTAGTACCGGGACAGGGGGTGACCTACGAGCAGTACTTC.